This T cell receptor (beta chain) was sequenced in a study of vaccination and CD4 T cells after COVID-19 (dated by TCRdb to between 2022 and 2023). For context, the study as a whole: SARS-CoV-2 positivity had been established in the convalescent patients by nasal swab PCR, and mild disease was recorded in eight to ten of these patients and severe disease in one. In the convalescent cohort there were six males and four females, among whom were two Hispanic individuals, seven Caucasians, two Asians and one multiracial person. Participants received two doses of either the Pfizer-BioNTech BNT162b2 vaccine (n=8) or the Moderna mRNA-1273 vaccine (n=2). Post-COVID blood samples were collected from convalescent patients a median of roughly 100 days after diagnosis, with a range of roughly 35 to 180 days. Post-vaccine blood samples were obtained a median of about 70 days after the second vaccine dose, with a range of roughly 12 to 250 days. Culture stimuli were overlapping spike peptide pools from SARS-CoV-2 and from the common cold coronaviruses HCoV-NL63, HCoV-OC43 and HCoV-229E. Control cultures received a CEFX viral epitope pool as the positive control, an HIV-1 Nef peptide pool as the negative control, or no peptide. In approximately ten COVID-19 convalescent patients and 4 infection-naive healthy vaccine recipients, the spike-specific CD4+ TCR repertoire before mRNA vaccination was compared with the repertoire after mRNA vaccination.

The table lists this clonotype with a few counts. The antigen this receptor binds is unknown. No clone much larger than this one lies a single base away; base qualities are absent. From cysteine to phenylalanine, the CDR3 is 15 amino acids long. Only the CDR3 DNA is retained, 45 bases long and in frame from the first base. The germline V gene (reference sequence) yields DFQATT for CDR1 and SNEGSKA for CDR2. Trimming accounts for 0 bases at V and 1 base at J, while the number of junction bases matched to no gene is 4. The library came from PCR. TCR sequencing of DNA from cultured CD4+ T cells used the Oncomine TCR Beta short-read assay at the Johns Hopkins FTIC core. The QIAamp micro DNA kit was used to extract genomic DNA from the cultured CD4+ T cells. Oncomine TCR Beta libraries from cultured CD4+ T cells were pooled with unique dual indexes and sequenced on an Illumina iSeq 100. The authors processed their data as follows. Non-productive sequences were filtered out, and CDR3s that did not start with C, did not end with F or W, or were shorter than 7 amino acids were discarded. The MANAFEST web application identified antigen-specific clonotypes by comparing peptide-stimulated wells against reference wells and other culture wells. To be called positive, a clone needed an FDR below 0.05, an odds ratio above 5, and a productive frequency above 0.1% in at least two of three replicate wells. A clonotype counted as cross-reactive if it showed significant expansion both in the SARS-CoV-2 spike wells and in at least one common cold coronavirus spike condition. Levenshtein distances (stringdist) and unrooted phylogenetic trees (ape) in R version 3.6.1 were used to assess CDR3 homology. Clones were called with MiXCR by TCRdb after fastp trimmed the public reads at Q25, and only in-frame beta chains were retained. Duplicate CDR3 protein sequences are folded into a single record with the most common DNA and genes. TCRdb's processing, not the study's, gives the V and J calls here. The sample table contains approximately 9,300 distinct CDR3 sequences; only one count was recorded for roughly 59% of them. The ten largest clones take up around 16% of the sample.

The intended sense of this specimen's treatment or condition label: roughly 11-day PBMC culture with coronavirus spike peptide pools or control peptides (ViraFEST assay). The study used the ViraFEST assay, which expanded antigen-specific T cells with peptide pools and then identified expanded clonotypes by TCR sequencing. The positive SARS-CoV-2 PCR tests of the convalescent patients were dated from March to December 2020, before the Alpha, Beta and Delta variants emerged in the United States. Over 1.5 million PBMCs per well were cultured in IMDM with 5% human AB serum and approximately 9.1 IU/ml IL-2, plus 10 ug/ml peptide pools. Half of the culture medium was replaced with fresh IL-2-containing medium on days 3 and 7. After around 10 days of culture, CD4+ T cells were isolated by negative selection with the EasySep CD4+ T cell isolation kit. Ficoll-Paque Plus gradient centrifugation was used to isolate PBMCs from whole blood, and the isolated PBMCs were then either used fresh or cryopreserved at -140C. Culture conditions were generally each tested in triplicate wells.

Overall study results and their limits: The median count of SARS-CoV-2-reactive clonotypes went up from 20 to 25 after infection to 38 after vaccination, although the change was not significant. Only a relatively small number of convalescent patients were included in the study, and early timepoints following natural infection were not analyzed. Of the vaccine-specific clones in convalescent patients, 304 of 307, or nearly all, reacted only to SARS-CoV-2 spike and did not cross-react with common cold coronaviruses. Among convalescent patients, a median approximately 88% of the SARS-CoV-2-reactive clones seen after vaccination appeared only after vaccination, which suggests priming specific to the vaccine.

The sequencing sample was made of CD4+ T cells from blood, cultured in vitro. Recombination connected TRBV20-1 to TRBJ2-7; 9 bases in the middle match TRBD2. This receptor was obtained from a human donor who had recovered from COVID-19. The CDR3 protein is CSARDMTSGSYEQYF. The bases are TGCAGTGCTAGAGATATGACTAGCGGATCCTACGAGCAGTACTTC.